The sequence of this T cell receptor beta chain was determined in a study of CD4 T cells in relation to SARS-CoV-2 and coronaviruses (dated by TCRdb to the early 2020s). The study in broad terms: In the ViraFEST assay, PBMCs were cultured with antigen for ten to eleven days, after which TCR beta CDR3s were sequenced to identify clonal expansions specific to the antigen. Across all 12 patients in the convalescent cohort, the median age was roughly 38 years, with a range of 21 to 72 years. Of the 12 convalescent patients, 8 were male and 4 were female, and two of the subjects were Hispanic. Using patient-derived lymphoblastoid cell lines, the shared crossreactive spike epitopes were mapped to their HLA restriction. At the level of individual TCR clonotypes, the study measured memory CD4+ T cell crossreactivity between SARS-CoV-2 spike protein and common cold coronavirus spike proteins. The Adaptive Biotechnologies TCR-sequencing kit was used to sequence samples from a few pre-COVID donors and the naive versus memory experiments, whereas other data were Illumina-based. A different, Illumina-based TCR-beta assay was used to sequence expansion assays from other donors in the study.

To separate naive from memory CD4+ T cells, cryopreserved PBMCs first underwent CD4 enrichment and then EasySep naive CD4+ T cell enrichment. For around 9 days, sorted naive or memory CD4+ T cells (10^5) were cultured at a 1:1 ratio with T cell-depleted PBMCs and CEF peptides. In general, every peptide culture condition was set up in three replicate wells. Ficoll-Paque PLUS gradient centrifugation was used to isolate PBMCs from leukapheresis product or whole blood. The PBMCs went either fresh into the expansion assay or into cryopreservation at -140 degrees C. The QIAamp Micro DNA Kit was used to extract genomic DNA from the CD4+ T cells. The research as a whole found: Significantly weaker SARS-CoV-2-driven expansion was shown by crossreactive clones than by monoreactive clones, consistent with antigenic imprinting. Sequencing of naive versus memory cells indicated that the assay detects memory recall responses, not primary responses primed during culture. Memory CD4+ clonotypes crossrecognizing SARS-CoV-2 and at least one common cold coronavirus spike were found in about 61% of donors. Crossreactivity analysis centred on spike protein, so crossreactivity against other viral proteins was not assessed. No donor contributed both pre-pandemic and post-infection samples, which limited tracing the source of pre-existing responses. The study was limited by small numbers of patients and tested TCRs.

With respect to this clone: Its cognate antigen has yet to be identified. There are no base qualities to consult, and no much larger clone falls within one base.

The CDR3 runs 15 residues from the cysteine to the phenylalanine. Of all the DNA, just the CDR3 is kept, 45 bases in frame from base 1. Based on the germline V gene (reference sequence), the CDR1 and CDR2 sequences are WNHNN and SYGVQD. V lost 3 bases and J lost 3 bases; the stretch between them is 11 bases long. DNA from CEF-cultured naive and memory CD4+ T cells underwent immunoSEQ TCR-beta sequencing at survey level. As for the authors' bioinformatics: During preprocessing, nonproductive sequences were removed, as were CDR3s that did not start with C, did not end with F or W, or were shorter than 7 amino acids. The MANAFEST web app identified antigen-specific clonotypes based on expansion compared with the reference and other culture wells. To be counted as positive, a clone had to show significant expansion compared with the reference culture, at an FDR below 0.05, in 2 of 3 replicate wells. A further requirement for positive clones was significant expansion compared with all other tandem wells, along with an odds ratio above 5. Cultured and uncultured naive and memory CD4+ repertoires were searched for CDR3s previously identified as spike- and CEF-reactive. CDR3 homology was quantified as pairwise Levenshtein distance, calculated with the stringdist R package after three terminal residues were trimmed from each end. Entries here come from immuneACCESS through TCRdb and include only in-frame sequences with V and J called. Some clones fail to appear in such tables; in the studies checked, an unresolved V gene covers under half of the shortfall, and the cause of the remainder is unknown. V and J calls and clone size are those listed in that table; D and trimming were worked out from the DNA. The sample yields about 36,000 clones; 65% to 80% were counted once. About a fifth of the sample rests with the top ten.

The clonotype was recovered from an adult with COVID-19. Sample: memory CD4+ T cells from PBMCs, cultured in vitro. The sample's cell subset or site label is to be understood as: memory (non-naive) CD4+ T cells. The chain was built from TRBV10-1 and TRBJ2-2; TRBD1 is perhaps the D gene, given 6 matching bases. The DNA reads as follows: TGCGCCAGCAGTGATAAGGGACAAGACACCGGGGAGCTGTTTTTT. This is translated as CASSDKGQDTGELFF.